Included here is one T cell receptor (beta chain) sequence, with context. The sample belongs to a study of blood T cell repertoires in COVID-19. CDR3 size: 15 residues. Germline assignment: CDR1 SGHRS and CDR2 YFSETQ. Trimming took off 0 bases at V and 0 bases at J, with 9 bases between the two ends. Profiled with immunoSEQ multiplex PCR; TCRdb holds only in-frame clones, not every one. The table lists roughly 190,000 clones, roughly 79% of them singletons. The sample was peripheral blood. The TCR sequence derives from a woman in her thirties or forties with COVID-19, enrolled during active disease. This rearrangement joins TRBV5-1 to TRBJ1-1, with a possible D match to TRBD1 (6 bases). The CDR3 nucleotides read TGCGCCAGCAGCTTGGTATCAGGGGTGAACACTGAAGCTTTCTTT. It codes for CASSLVSGVNTEAFF.